This T cell receptor (beta chain) was captured by sequencing in a study of immune cell composition in non-small cell lung cancer. General study findings and limits: TIL tumour reactivity correlated with maximal tumour-associated clone frequency in adenocarcinoma. Lung squamous cell carcinoma tumours had significantly higher top 10 clone scores and productive clonality than lung adenocarcinoma.

With respect to this clone: The antigen is not known.

The CDR3 has 16 residues. Looked up from germline, CDR1 is LNHNV and CDR2 is YYDKDF (reference sequence). Trimming took 0 bases from V and 7 from J, leaving 18 bases between them. Clones were sequenced by immunoSEQ multiplex PCR, and TCRdb holds only the in-frame ones, with some missing. The sample has more than 14,000 clones, around 63% seen once. The chain has TRBV15 and TRBJ1-1; D not certain. This clonotype was obtained from a human donor with non-small cell lung cancer. Material for sequencing was lung tumor tissue. As DNA, the CDR3 is TGTGCCACCAGCAGAGATATTACTCTCCTGAATGTTGAAGCTTTCTTT. It codes for CATSRDITLLNVEAFF.